This TCR beta chain was observed in a study of post-analysis software for immune sequencing data. Study as a whole: Patients had relapsing-remitting, secondary progressive or progressive-relapsing multiple sclerosis; some lacked subtype.

Remarks on this clonotype: Its antigen remains unidentified.

This CDR3 comprises 13 residues. The germline V and J ends were trimmed by 4 bases and 1 base, with 10 bases remaining between them. From germline, CDR1 is DFQATT and CDR2 SNEGSKA (reference sequence). Presence of unique molecular identifiers characterized the TCR beta cDNA libraries. It was from about 0.98 to 11 million T cells that about 500,000 cDNA molecules came. TCRdb redid the calling of the PCR reads with MiXCR, one entry per CDR3 protein. Among under 900,000 distinct CDR3 sequences listed, about 53% were seen once. Whole-study results and caveats: TRBV5-6, TRBV5-1 and TRBV20-1 belonged to a set of about five TRBV segments that were more frequent in patients than controls. Strong same-batch co-clustering of samples appeared with F measure clustering. Those with multiple sclerosis, the patient group, showed significantly lower normalized Chao1 diversity than controls.

This TCR came from a girl aged 5-17 years with multiple sclerosis. Sequenced input: blood. The rearrangement joins TRBV20-1 to TRBJ1-1; D uncertain. The CDR3 DNA is TGCAGTGCTATTTCCGTGGGGAACACTGAAGCTTTCTTT. It codes for CSAISVGNTEAFF.